This T cell receptor beta chain is from a study of T cell clonality in common variable immunodeficiency. Trimming pared 6 bases from V and 6 bases from J, leaving 18 bases between. The germline gives CDR1 GTSNPN, CDR2 SVGIG (reference sequence). The CDR3 has 13 amino acids. TCRdb's table, derived via immunoSEQ multiplex PCR, lists solely in-frame clones and lacks some. The data show under 50,000 clones, none appearing only once, with 2% to 2.5% held by the ten largest. General study points: Common variable immunodeficiency TCR beta sequences reportedly had fewer deletions and N-nucleotide insertions.

This clone was observed many times. Its antigen is not identified. The CDR3 end is not reached by the read, which stops 3 residues before it; the germline J gene fills it in. The sequence came from a person aged 18-70 years in good health. The chain couples TRBV30 to TRBJ2-7; no firm D call. Sample: peripheral blood mononuclear cells. The CDR3 here is CACSLKSVREQYF. CDR3 bases read: TGTGCCTGTTCACTAAAGTCGGTACGCGAG.